This T cell receptor beta chain was retrieved from a study of response to subunit inactivated influenza vaccine. Notes on the study in general: It was the authors' suggestion that each seasonal influenza vaccination recruits few new T cells.

Each CDR3 protein is one row after TCRdb ran MiXCR on the RT-PCR reads. The sample holds roughly 570,000 distinct CDR3 sequences, around 13% seen once. V shed 2 bases and J 8 bases; nucleotides not matched to a gene: 9. In germline, CDR1 is SGHVS, CDR2 FQNEAQ. This CDR3 has 16 residues. A note on this clonotype: Its target is not known.

The chain employs TRBV7-8 and TRBJ2-1, with TRBD2 matching over 10 bases. This sequence originates from a man aged 50-59 years who received an inactivated influenza vaccine. The input for sequencing was PBMCs from blood, taken about 12 days after vaccination. CDR3 region: CASSLFPTSGVDEQFF. The CDR3 DNA is TGTGCCAGCAGCTTATTTCCAACTAGCGGGGTGGATGAGCAGTTCTTC.